This TCR beta chain was recovered during a study of blood T cell repertoires in COVID-19. Study details: PBMCs, B-cell-depleted T cells, or T cells provided the cDNA or gDNA that made up the material.

The CDR3 is 12 residues long. Germline V lookup: CDR1 SQVTM, CDR2 ANQGSEA. The V and J ends lost 6 bases and 3 bases, in that order; junction bases with no gene match: 1. Participants' own reports of clinical history determined their cohort assignment. Sequenced by immunoSEQ multiplex PCR; TCRdb stores in-frame clones only, minus some. The sample lists about 400,000 clones, over 75% seen once, with 2.5% to 3% in the top ten. Material: PBMCs or T cells enriched from blood (not recorded which). The source of this sequence is a woman in her 30s who had recovered from COVID-19. The V gene is TRBV29-1, the J gene TRBJ2-1, with 8 positions matching TRBD1. The CDR3 bases are TGCAGCGTCGACAGGGGCTACAATGAGCAGTTCTTC. As protein: CSVDRGYNEQFF.